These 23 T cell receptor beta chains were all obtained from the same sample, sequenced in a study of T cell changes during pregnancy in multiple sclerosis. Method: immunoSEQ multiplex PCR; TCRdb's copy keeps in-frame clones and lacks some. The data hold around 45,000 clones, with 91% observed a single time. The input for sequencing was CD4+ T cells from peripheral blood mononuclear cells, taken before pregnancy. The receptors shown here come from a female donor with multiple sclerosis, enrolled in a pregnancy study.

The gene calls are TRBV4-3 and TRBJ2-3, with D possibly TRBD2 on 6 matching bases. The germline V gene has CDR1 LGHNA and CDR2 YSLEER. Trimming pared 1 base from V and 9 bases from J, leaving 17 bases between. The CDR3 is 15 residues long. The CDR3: CASSQVSGVGETQYF. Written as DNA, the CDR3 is TGCGCCAGCAGCCAAGTTTCGGGGGTAGGAGAAACGCAGTATTTT.

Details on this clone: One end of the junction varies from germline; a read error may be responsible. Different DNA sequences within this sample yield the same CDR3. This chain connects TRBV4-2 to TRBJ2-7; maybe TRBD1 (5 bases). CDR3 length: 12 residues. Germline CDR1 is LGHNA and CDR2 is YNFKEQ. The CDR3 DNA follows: TGTGCCAGCAGCCAAGAAGGGGCAGTTCATTTTTTC. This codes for CASSQEGAVHFF.

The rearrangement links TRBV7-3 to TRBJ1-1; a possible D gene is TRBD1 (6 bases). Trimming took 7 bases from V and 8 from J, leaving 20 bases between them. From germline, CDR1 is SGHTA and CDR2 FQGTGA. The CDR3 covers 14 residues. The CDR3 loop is CASTKKGGQEEAFF. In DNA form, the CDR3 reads TGTGCCAGCACCAAAAAGGGGGGGCAGGAAGAAGCTTTCTTT.

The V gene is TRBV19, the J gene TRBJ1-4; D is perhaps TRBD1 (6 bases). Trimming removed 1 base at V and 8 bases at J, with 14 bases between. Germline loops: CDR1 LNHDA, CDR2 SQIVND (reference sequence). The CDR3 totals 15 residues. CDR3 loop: CASSIVPGASEKLFF. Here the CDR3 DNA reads TGTGCCAGTAGTATAGTTCCAGGGGCTAGCGAAAAACTGTTTTTT.

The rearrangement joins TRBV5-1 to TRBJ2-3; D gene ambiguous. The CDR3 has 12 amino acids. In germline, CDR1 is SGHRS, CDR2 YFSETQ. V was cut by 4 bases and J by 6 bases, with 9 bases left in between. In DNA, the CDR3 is TGCGCCAGCAGCGGATCTAGGGATACGCAGTATTTT. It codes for CASSGSRDTQYF.

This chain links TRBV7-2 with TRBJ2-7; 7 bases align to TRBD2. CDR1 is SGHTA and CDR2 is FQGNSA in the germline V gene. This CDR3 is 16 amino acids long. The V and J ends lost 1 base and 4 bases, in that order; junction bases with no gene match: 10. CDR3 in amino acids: CASSLELGGGLYEQYF. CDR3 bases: TGTGCCAGCAGCTTAGAGCTTGGGGGGGGACTGTACGAGCAGTACTTC.

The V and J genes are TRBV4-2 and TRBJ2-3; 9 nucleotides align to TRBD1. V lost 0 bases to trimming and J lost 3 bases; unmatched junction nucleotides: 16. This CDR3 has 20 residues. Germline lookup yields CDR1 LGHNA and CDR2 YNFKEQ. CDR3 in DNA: TGTGCCAGCAGCCAAGATCTTGGGGGACAGGGAAGTTTCTTGACAGATACGCAGTATTTT. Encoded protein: CASSQDLGGQGSFLTDTQYF.

The CDR3 DNA reads as TGTGCCAGCAGTGATGCGGGGGGGAACTATGGCTACACCTTC. Translation gives CASSDAGGNYGYTF. This chain joins TRBV25-1 and TRBJ1-2; a weak D match, TRBD1 (5 bases). V lost 3 bases and J lost 2, with 10 bases in between. The CDR3 covers 14 residues. Germline CDR1 reads MGHDK; CDR2 reads SYGVNS.

CDR3 sequence: CASSESQGASFGYTF. The CDR3 DNA reads as TGTGCCAGCAGCGAATCACAGGGGGCCTCATTTGGCTACACCTTC. This chain joins TRBV7-2 and TRBJ1-2; 9 positions match TRBD1. Germline V gives CDR1 SGHTA, CDR2 FQGNSA. This CDR3 is built from 15 residues. J gave up 7 bases and V 5 bases, and 11 bases lay outside the gene matches. The full variable domain, completed using reference TRBV7-2 and TRBJ1-2, is GAGVSQSPSNKVTEKGKDVELRCDPISGHTALYWYRQSLGQGLEFLIYFQGNSAPDKSGLPSDRFSAERTGGSVSTLTIQRTQQEDSAVYLCASSESQGASFGYTFGSGTRLTVV.

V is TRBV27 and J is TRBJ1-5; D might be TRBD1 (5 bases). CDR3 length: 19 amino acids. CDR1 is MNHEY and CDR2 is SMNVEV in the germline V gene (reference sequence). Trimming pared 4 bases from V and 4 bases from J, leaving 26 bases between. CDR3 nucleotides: TGTGCCAGCAGTTATTCCCCCCGGGGGTTTGCCAGGGAGAATCAGCCCCAGCATTTT. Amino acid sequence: CASSYSPRGFARENQPQHF.

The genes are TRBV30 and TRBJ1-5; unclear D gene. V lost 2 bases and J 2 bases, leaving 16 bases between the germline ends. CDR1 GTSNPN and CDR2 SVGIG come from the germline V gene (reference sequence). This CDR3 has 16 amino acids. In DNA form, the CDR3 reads TGTGCCTGGAGTCCAAAAGGAAAGAGCGGCAATCAGCCCCAGCATTTT. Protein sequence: CAWSPKGKSGNQPQHF.

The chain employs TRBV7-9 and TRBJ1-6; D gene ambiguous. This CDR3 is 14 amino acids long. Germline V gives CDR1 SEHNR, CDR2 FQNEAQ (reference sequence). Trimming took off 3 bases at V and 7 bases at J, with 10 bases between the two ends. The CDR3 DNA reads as TGTGCCAGCAGCTTTGGGCAGTTAAATTCACCCCTCCACTTT. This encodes CASSFGQLNSPLHF.

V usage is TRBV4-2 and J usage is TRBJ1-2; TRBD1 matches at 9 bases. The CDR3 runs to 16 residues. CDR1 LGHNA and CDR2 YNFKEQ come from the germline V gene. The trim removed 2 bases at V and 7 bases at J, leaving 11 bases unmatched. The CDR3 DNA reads TGTGCCAGCAGCCAAAACCGGGACAGGGTTATGGGTGGCTACACCTTC. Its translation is CASSQNRDRVMGGYTF.

The CDR3 region is CASSFKGGGQGMYEQYF. The CDR3 coding sequence is TGTGCCAGCAGTTTCAAGGGGGGGGGACAGGGTATGTACGAGCAGTACTTC. The chain links TRBV27 to TRBJ2-7; TRBD1 matches 9 bases. Germline trimming cut 3 bases from V and 4 bases from J; bases unmatched to any gene: 13. From germline, CDR1 is MNHEY and CDR2 SMNVEV (reference sequence). CDR3 length: 17 amino acids.

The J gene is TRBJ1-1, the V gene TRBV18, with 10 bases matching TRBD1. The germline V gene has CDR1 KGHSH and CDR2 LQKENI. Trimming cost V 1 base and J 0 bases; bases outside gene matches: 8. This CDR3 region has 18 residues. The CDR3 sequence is CASSPLGTGVILNTEAFF. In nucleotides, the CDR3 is TGTGCCAGCTCACCACTCGGGACAGGGGTTATCTTGAACACTGAAGCTTTCTTT.

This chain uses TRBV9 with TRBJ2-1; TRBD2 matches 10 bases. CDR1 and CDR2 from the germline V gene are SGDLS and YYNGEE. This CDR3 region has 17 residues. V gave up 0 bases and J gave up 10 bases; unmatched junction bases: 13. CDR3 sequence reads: CASSVAAAGGPFGEQFF. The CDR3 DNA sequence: TGTGCCAGCAGCGTAGCTGCAGCGGGGGGGCCATTCGGGGAGCAGTTCTTC.

CDR3 residues: CSARTGNSYNEQFF. In nucleotides, the CDR3 is TGCAGCGCAAGGACAGGGAATTCCTACAATGAGCAGTTCTTC. The rearrangement joins TRBV29-1 to TRBJ2-1, with 8 bases aligning to TRBD1. Germline CDR1 is SQVTM and CDR2 is ANQGSEA. With 7 bases clipped from V and 1 base from J, the junction kept 6 bases outside the gene matches. This CDR3 has 14 amino acids.

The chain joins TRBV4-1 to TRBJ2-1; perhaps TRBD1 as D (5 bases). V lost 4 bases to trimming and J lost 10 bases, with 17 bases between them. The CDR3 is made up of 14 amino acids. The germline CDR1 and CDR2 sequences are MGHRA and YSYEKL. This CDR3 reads CASSRKETVTEQFF. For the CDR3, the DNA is TGCGCCAGCAGCCGAAAGGAGACAGTCACCGAGCAGTTCTTC.

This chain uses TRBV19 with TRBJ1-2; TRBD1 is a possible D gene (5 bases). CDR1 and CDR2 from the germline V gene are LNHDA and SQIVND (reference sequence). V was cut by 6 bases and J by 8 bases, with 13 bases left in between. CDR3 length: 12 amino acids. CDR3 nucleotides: TGTGCCAGTAGCGTCGGACACAGGGGCTACACCTTC. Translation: CASSVGHRGYTF. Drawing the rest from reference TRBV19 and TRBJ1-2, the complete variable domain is DGGITQSPKYLFRKEGQNVTLSCEQNLNHDAMYWYRQDPGQGLRLIYYSQIVNDFQKGDIAEGYSVSREKKESFPLTVTSAQKNPTAFYLCASSVGHRGYTFGSGTRLTVV.

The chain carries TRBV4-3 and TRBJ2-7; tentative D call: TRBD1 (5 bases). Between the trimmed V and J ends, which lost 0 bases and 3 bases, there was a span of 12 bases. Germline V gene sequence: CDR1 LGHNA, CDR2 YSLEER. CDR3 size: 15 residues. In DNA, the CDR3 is TGCGCCAGCAGCCAAGATCGTCCCAGGGACTACGAGCAGTACTTC. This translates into CASSQDRPRDYEQYF.

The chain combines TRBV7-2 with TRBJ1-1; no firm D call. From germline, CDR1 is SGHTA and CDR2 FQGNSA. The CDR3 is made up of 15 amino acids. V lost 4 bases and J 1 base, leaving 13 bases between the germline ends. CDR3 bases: TGTGCCAGCAGCTCTTACTCGGGAGGGAACACTGAAGCTTTCTTT. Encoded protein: CASSSYSGGNTEAFF.

Written as DNA, the CDR3 is TGTGCCAGCAGCGCAAGGACTAGCGGGGGTGCCCGGGACATTCAGTACTTC. It is translated as CASSARTSGGARDIQYF. The chain joins TRBV7-9 to TRBJ2-4; the match to TRBD2 covers 13 bases. J gave up 8 bases and V 5 bases, and 12 bases lay outside the gene matches. Germline values: CDR1 SEHNR, CDR2 FQNEAQ (reference sequence). CDR3 length equals 17 residues.

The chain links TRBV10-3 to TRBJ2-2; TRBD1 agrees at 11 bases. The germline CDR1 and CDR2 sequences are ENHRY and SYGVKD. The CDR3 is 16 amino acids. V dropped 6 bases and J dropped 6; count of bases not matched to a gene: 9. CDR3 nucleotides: TGTGCCATCAGATCCGGGACAGGGGGTAACGCCGGGGAGCTGTTTTTT. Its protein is CAIRSGTGGNAGELFF.